Below, 6 T cell receptor beta chains from the same sample are listed, as sequenced in a study of neurological immune-mediated disorders. One entry per CDR3 protein results from TCRdb running MiXCR on the 5' RACE reads. Counted here are tens of thousands of distinct CDR3 sequences, about 3.7% occurring once; the ten biggest clones make up more than 5%. What was sequenced was PBMCs. These receptors came from a man aged 35 to 55 with multiple sclerosis.

This clonotype showed up many times. The chain recombines TRBV28 with TRBJ2-1; weak D call: TRBD1 (11 bases). V lost 6 bases, J lost 7 bases, and 37 bases lay in between. Germline V lookup: CDR1 MDHEN, CDR2 SYDVKM. The CDR3 loop spans 21 amino acids. The CDR3 loop is CASSQPLDRGLQRGGLNEQFF. Here the CDR3 DNA reads TGTGCCAGCAGCCAACCCCTGGACAGGGGGCTCCAGCGGGGGGGCCTGAATGAGCAGTTCTTC.

This clonotype was seen repeatedly, ten times or more. In nucleotides, the CDR3 is TGTGCCAGCACGCCCGGTAGGTCTGGGGCCAACGTCCTGACTTTC. This translates into CASTPGRSGANVLTF. J is TRBJ2-6 and V is TRBV5-5; D is unclear. With 6 bases removed from V and 1 base from J, the gap between germline ends came to 11 bases. Per germline, CDR1 SGHKS and CDR2 YYEKEE (reference sequence). This CDR3 spans 15 amino acids.

Ten or more counts support this clonotype. V is TRBV20-1 and J is TRBJ2-5; 7 bases align to TRBD1. With V trimmed by 5 bases and J by 2 bases, 2 bases remained unmatched. The CDR3 extends over 12 amino acids. Germline lookup yields CDR1 DFQATT and CDR2 SNEGSKA (reference sequence). DNA of the CDR3: TGCAGTGCTCAACAGGGGCAAGAGACCCAGTACTTC. Its protein product is CSAQQGQETQYF.

This clonotype was found many times. The rearrangement uses TRBV10-3 and TRBJ1-2, with 9 bases identical to TRBD1. Per the germline V gene, CDR1 is ENHRY and CDR2 is SYGVKD. The CDR3 totals 16 residues. Losses at the gene ends were 5 bases for V and 1 base for J; bases not matched to a gene: 8. DNA for the CDR3: TGTGCCATCAGTTCGAAGGGGACAGGGAGTAACTATGGCTACACCTTC. It translates to CAISSKGTGSNYGYTF.

This clonotype was seen many times. V and J are TRBV5-1 and TRBJ2-5; 11 nucleotides agree with TRBD2. This CDR3 spans 16 amino acids. V was clipped by 3 bases and J by 5 bases; unmatched bases: 9. Germline V lookup: CDR1 SGHRS, CDR2 YFSETQ. The DNA of the CDR3 is TGCGCCAGCAGCTCTCTGACTAGCGGGGCTCGCGAGACCCAGTACTTC. Translated, it gives CASSSLTSGARETQYF.

There are a few counts of this clonotype. A clone one base away is much larger, so this may be a read error. The rearrangement uses TRBV10-3 and TRBJ2-1, with D possibly called TRBD1 or TRBD2 (5 bases each). The germline V gene has CDR1 ENHRY and CDR2 SYGVKD. Trimming took 10 bases from V and 9 from J, leaving 19 bases between them. The CDR3 spans 13 residues. The DNA for the CDR3 is TGTGCCACGTCCCGGGAAAGGGACGGTGAGCAGTTCTTC. This translates into CATSRERDGEQFF.